These 17 T cell receptor beta chains originate from one sample sequenced in a study of shared clonotypes between healthy human individuals. Profiled with immunoSEQ multiplex PCR; TCRdb holds only in-frame clones, not every one. The table lists about 730,000 clones, around 77% of them singletons. The specimen was memory CD4+ T cells sorted from blood. The subset: CD45RA-negative fraction. All receptors come from a woman in her 30s in good health.

V is TRBV6-6 and J is TRBJ2-5; a possible D gene is TRBD2 (5 bases). The CDR3 has 15 amino acids. Per germline, CDR1 MNHNY and CDR2 SVGAGI (reference sequence). The ends were cut back, 5 bases at V and 2 bases at J, with 15 bases in the middle. CDR3 protein: CASSQRGLPQETQYF. The DNA of the CDR3 is TGTGCCAGCAGTCAACGGGGTCTCCCTCAAGAGACCCAGTACTTC.

Of note for this clone: Different DNA sequences within this sample yield the same CDR3. The chain joins TRBV28 to TRBJ2-1; D unresolved. This CDR3 is 12 amino acids long. Trimming took off 6 bases at V and 9 bases at J, with 12 bases between the two ends. Germline CDR1 reads MDHEN; CDR2 reads SYDVKM. CDR3 region: CASSLPVGEQFF. In DNA, the CDR3 is TGTGCCAGCAGCCTCCCGGTAGGTGAGCAGTTCTTC.

There are a few counts of this clone. The genes are TRBV5-1 and TRBJ1-4; TRBD1 matches at 10 bases. Germline CDR1 is SGHRS and CDR2 is YFSETQ. CDR3 length: 15 residues. V shed 0 bases and J 7 bases; nucleotides not matched to a gene: 3. The CDR3 DNA is TGCGCCAGCAGCTTGGGACAGGGGGCAGTTGAAAAACTGTTTTTT. Amino acid sequence: CASSLGQGAVEKLFF.

The rearrangement links TRBV2 to TRBJ2-7; a possible D gene is TRBD2 (6 bases). V gave up 7 bases and J gave up 12 bases, with 19 bases separating them. The CDR3 loop spans 12 amino acids. The V gene's germline CDR1 is SNHLY and CDR2 FYNNEI. CDR3 protein: CASNLGGDLGYF. CDR3 bases: TGTGCCAGCAATCTCGGCGGGGATCTGGGGTACTTC.

This clone has just a few counts. This chain uses TRBV18 with TRBJ2-7; D not certain. The length of the CDR3 is 15 residues. With 3 bases removed from V and 5 bases from J, the gap between germline ends came to 17 bases. CDR1 KGHSH and CDR2 LQKENI come from the germline V gene. The DNA for the CDR3 is TGTGCCAGCTCACCTTATGGTGACGGCGGAAACGAGCAGTACTTC. Its protein product is CASSPYGDGGNEQYF.

V and J are TRBV9 and TRBJ2-1, with a possible D match to TRBD2 (5 bases). CDR1 is SGDLS, CDR2 YYNGEE, per germline. V was cut by 4 bases and J by 8 bases, with 16 bases left in between. The CDR3 totals 14 residues. CDR3 region: CASSPRTLGDEQFF. CDR3 nucleotides: TGTGCCAGCAGCCCTAGGACTCTTGGCGATGAGCAGTTCTTC.

This clone was recorded many times. The chain links TRBV11-2 to TRBJ1-4, with D perhaps matching TRBD1 (6 bases). The CDR3 consists of 16 residues. The germline V gene encodes CDR1 SGHAT and CDR2 FQNNGV. V dropped 5 bases and J dropped 4 bases, with 17 bases sitting between them. CDR3 sequence: CASSPLTGIGNEKLFF. The CDR3 DNA reads TGTGCCAGCAGCCCACTTACAGGGATCGGTAATGAAAAACTGTTTTTT.

The chain has TRBV7-9 and TRBJ2-7; possibly TRBD2 for D (5 bases). The CDR3 has 15 residues. The V and J ends lost 1 base and 7 bases respectively, with 17 bases between them. The V gene's germline CDR1 is SEHNR and CDR2 FQNEAQ (reference sequence). The CDR3 DNA reads TGTGCCAGCAGCTTAGATTGGGCGGGTGAGGAAGAGCAGTACTTC. Residues: CASSLDWAGEEEQYF. The variable domain in full, completed from reference TRBV7-9 and TRBJ2-7, reads DTGVSQNPRHKITKRGQNVTFRCDPISEHNRLYWYRQTLGQGPEFLTYFQNEAQLEKSRLLSDRFSAERPKGSFSTLEIQRTEQGDSAMYLCASSLDWAGEEEQYFGPGTRLTVT.

J is TRBJ2-7 and V is TRBV27; D is undetermined. V was trimmed by 2 bases and J by 6 bases, leaving 11 bases between them. Germline V gene data show CDR1 as MNHEY and CDR2 as SMNVEV (reference sequence). The CDR3 has 13 amino acids. CDR3 coding DNA: TGTGCCAGCAGTTTAAACTCGCTCTCCGAGCAGTACTTC. It codes for CASSLNSLSEQYF.

The rearrangement uses TRBV2 and TRBJ2-1; tentatively, D is TRBD2 (5 bases). This CDR3 has 17 amino acids. Trimming pared 1 base from V and 7 bases from J, leaving 20 bases between. Germline CDR1 SNHLY, CDR2 FYNNEI. CDR3 sequence reads: CASSEGVPQRSGNEQFF. The DNA of the CDR3 is TGTGCCAGCAGTGAAGGAGTGCCGCAACGGTCGGGGAATGAGCAGTTCTTC.

This clone is a singleton in its sample. The J gene is TRBJ2-7, the V gene TRBV7-2; 8 positions match TRBD1. CDR1 SGHTA and CDR2 FQGNSA come from the germline V gene. Losses at the gene ends were 1 base for V and 2 bases for J; bases not matched to a gene: 4. CDR3 length: 15 amino acids. CDR3 residues: CASSLGQGSPYEQYF. The CDR3 DNA reads as TGTGCCAGCAGCTTAGGACAGGGGAGCCCCTACGAGCAGTACTTC.

This clone was recorded many times. At the DNA level, this CDR3 is encoded by other sequences in the same sample as well. The gene calls are TRBV2 and TRBJ1-1, with 7 bases aligning to TRBD1. The CDR3 runs to 13 residues. CDR1 is SNHLY and CDR2 is FYNNEI in the germline V gene. Trimming removed 8 bases from V and 0 bases from J; junction bases left unmatched: 3. The CDR3 DNA follows: TGTGCCAGCTCCGGGACAGTGAACACTGAAGCTTTCTTT. This gives the protein CASSGTVNTEAFF.

The chain joins TRBV5-6 to TRBJ1-5; tentatively, D is TRBD1 (5 bases). Trimming stripped 3 bases from V and 7 bases from J, with 11 bases between. The CDR3 has 13 amino acids. Germline CDR1 reads SGHDT; CDR2 reads YYEEEE. CDR3 in amino acids: CASSYYRGQPQHF. The CDR3 DNA reads as TGTGCCAGCAGCTACTATCGGGGCCAGCCCCAGCATTTT.

The chain recombines TRBV18 with TRBJ1-5; D ambiguous. The V gene's germline CDR1 is KGHSH and CDR2 LQKENI. This CDR3 is built from 13 residues. Trimming cost V 6 bases and J 5 bases, with 11 bases left between them. The chain's CDR3 is CASSSGRDQPQHF. The CDR3 DNA follows: TGTGCCAGCTCTTCTGGGCGCGATCAGCCCCAGCATTTT.

DNA for the CDR3: TGTGCCAGCAGCTTAGACCGCGGCAGCTCCCAGCATTTT. It encodes CASSLDRGSSQHF. This chain links TRBV13 with TRBJ1-5; D is unresolved. This CDR3 contains 13 residues. The germline V and J ends were trimmed by 1 base and 11 bases, with 12 bases remaining between them. CDR1 PRHDT and CDR2 FYEKMQ come from the germline V gene (reference sequence).

This clone has just a few counts. The V call is TRBV4-1, the J call TRBJ1-5, with D possibly TRBD1 on 5 matching bases. The CDR3 extends over 13 amino acids. V was cut by 0 bases and J by 10 bases, with 10 bases left in between. CDR1 and CDR2 (germline): MGHRA, YSYEKL. CDR3 in DNA: TGCGCCAGCAGCCAAGATATTGGGACTCCCCAGCATTTT. Translating gives CASSQDIGTPQHF.

The chain is built from TRBV6-1 and TRBJ2-3; D may be TRBD1 or TRBD2 (6 bases each). Trimming pared 3 bases from V and 0 bases from J, leaving 19 bases between. Germline-derived CDR1 and CDR2 are MNHNS and SASEGT. The CDR3 spans 18 residues. The CDR3 here is CASSDGGGSIPSTDTQYF. CDR3 DNA: TGTGCCAGCAGTGACGGAGGGGGGTCAATCCCTAGCACAGATACGCAGTATTTT.